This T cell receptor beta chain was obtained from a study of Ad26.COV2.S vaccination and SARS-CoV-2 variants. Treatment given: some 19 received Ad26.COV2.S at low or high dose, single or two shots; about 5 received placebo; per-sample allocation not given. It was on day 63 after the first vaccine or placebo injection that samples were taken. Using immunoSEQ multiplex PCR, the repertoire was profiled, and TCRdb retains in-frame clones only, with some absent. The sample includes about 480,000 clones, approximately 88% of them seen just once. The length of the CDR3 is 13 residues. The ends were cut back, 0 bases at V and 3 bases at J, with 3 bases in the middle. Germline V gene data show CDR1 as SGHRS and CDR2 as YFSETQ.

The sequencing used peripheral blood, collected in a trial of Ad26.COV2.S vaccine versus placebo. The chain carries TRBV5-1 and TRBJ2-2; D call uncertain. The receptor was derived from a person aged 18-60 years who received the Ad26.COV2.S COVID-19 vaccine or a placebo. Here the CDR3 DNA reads TGCGCCAGCAGCTTGGGTGACACCGGGGAGCTGTTTTTT. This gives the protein CASSLGDTGELFF. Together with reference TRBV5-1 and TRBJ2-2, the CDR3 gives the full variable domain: KAGVTQTPRYLIKTRGQQVTLSCSPISGHRSVSWYQQTPGQGLQFLFEYFSETQRNKGNFPGRFSGRQFSNSRSEMNVSTLELGDSALYLCASSLGDTGELFFGEGSRLTVL.